These T cell receptor beta chains were read from a single sample in a study of OX40 agonist ivuxolimab in advanced cancers. Using immunoSEQ multiplex PCR, the repertoire was profiled, and TCRdb retains in-frame clones only, with some absent. Among 11,000 to 15,000 clones listed, around four fifths were seen once. The source material was CD4+ or CD8+ T cells sorted from blood, sampled in a trial of the OX40 agonist ivuxolimab. These receptors originate from an adult with an advanced solid tumor such as melanoma, head and neck, liver or kidney cancer. Both conserved end residues are part of each CDR3. D genes are given only for firm matches. Not every row has a clone size; where given, it reads once, few, many or a size class.

TGTGCCAGCAGTTCCTCACTGGCGGGGACTAGCGGGAGGAGGGGCGGGGATACGCAGTATTTT	CASSSSLAGTSGRRGGDTQYF	TRBV28	TRBJ2-3	TRBD2	.
TGTGCCAGCAGCTTAGACGGGTTACGGAGCTACGAGCAGTACTTC	CASSLDGLRSYEQYF	TRBV11-2	TRBJ2-7	.	.
TGCGCCAGCAGTCTCAGGGGTCCCAATGAAAAACTGTTTTTT	CASSLRGPNEKLFF	TRBV10-2	TRBJ1-4	.	few
TGCACCAGCAGCCCCAGAGGGGCCAAGGGACGGTGTAACTATGGCTACACCTTC	CTSSPRGAKGRCNYGYTF	TRBV1	TRBJ1-2	.	.
TGTGCCAGCATCAAGACAGGGGTCGCCGGGGAGCTGTTTTTT	CASIKTGVAGELFF	TRBV27	TRBJ2-2	TRBD1	large
TGTGCCAGCAGCTTCCCAGGGAAGCCTGAAGCTTTCTTT	CASSFPGKPEAFF	TRBV5-5	TRBJ1-1	.	.
TGTGCCAGCAGCACCAAAGGGGTTCAGCCCCAGCATTTT	CASSTKGVQPQHF	TRBV7-8	TRBJ1-5	.	few
TGTGCCAGCAGTTTATGGTCCGGCGAGCAGTACTTC	CASSLWSGEQYF	TRBV28	TRBJ2-7	.	.
TGTGCCTGGAGTGGAATAACGACCGACGGAAACACCATATATTTT	CAWSGITTDGNTIYF	TRBV30	TRBJ1-3	.	.
TGTGCCAGTAGTCGCGGGACAGTAGTATACGAGCAGTACTTC	CASSRGTVVYEQYF	TRBV19	TRBJ2-7	.	.
TGTGCCAGCACCCCAGCGAGACAGGGTAAAGAGACCCAGTACTTC	CASTPARQGKETQYF	TRBV5-6	TRBJ2-5	TRBD1	few
TGTGCCAGCAGTTCAGCCGGGACAGCCAACACTGAAGCTTTCTTT	CASSSAGTANTEAFF	TRBV6-5	TRBJ1-1	TRBD1	few
TGCGCCAGCAGGGCGACAGGGGGGAGCCAGCCCCAGCATTTT	CASRATGGSQPQHF	TRBV10-2	TRBJ1-5	TRBD1	.
TGTGCCAGCAGTCCGGGGGAGGTCACCGGGGAGCTGTTTTTT	CASSPGEVTGELFF	TRBV7-6	TRBJ2-2	.	.
TGTGCCAGCAGCTTAGGTACAGCCCCCGGTGGGGCCAACGTCCTGACTTTC	CASSLGTAPGGANVLTF	TRBV7-8	TRBJ2-6	.	.
TGCGCCCCCCGGTGCGGACAGTCCGAAATCTATAATTCACCCCTCCACTTT	CAPRCGQSEIYNSPLHF	TRBV23-1	TRBJ1-6	.	.
TGTGCCAGCAGTGGCAACAGTAATAATGAAAAACTGTTTTTT	CASSGNSNNEKLFF	TRBV25-1	TRBJ1-4	.	.
TGTGCCAGCAGACCGGAGGGGGACAGGGTTCAGCCCCAGCATTTT	CASRPEGDRVQPQHF	TRBV28	TRBJ1-5	TRBD1	.
TGTGCCAGCAGCTTGGGAGGGGTCGTAGATGAGCAGTTCTTC	CASSLGGVVDEQFF	TRBV5-5	TRBJ2-1	.	.
TGTGCCAGCGGAATAGTTTTGGACAGGTTCAACGAGCAGTACTTC	CASGIVLDRFNEQYF	TRBV7-2	TRBJ2-7	TRBD1	.
TGTGCCAGCACCACCCACGGGGACATACAGGACAATGAGCAGTTCTTC	CASTTHGDIQDNEQFF	TRBV11-2	TRBJ2-1	.	.
TGTGCCAGCAGCTCGGACGGGTTGGGCACTGAAGCTTTCTTT	CASSSDGLGTEAFF	TRBV7-2	TRBJ1-1	.	.